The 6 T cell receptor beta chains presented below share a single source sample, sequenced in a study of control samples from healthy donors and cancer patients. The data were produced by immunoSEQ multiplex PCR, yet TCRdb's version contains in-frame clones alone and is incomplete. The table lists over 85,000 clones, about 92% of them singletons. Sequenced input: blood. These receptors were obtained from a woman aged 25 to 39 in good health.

As DNA, the CDR3 is TGTGCCAGCAGCTTGCGGGTCGGACTAGCAGGAGAGACCCAGTACTTC. Translation gives CASSLRVGLAGETQYF. The chain joins TRBV5-4 to TRBJ2-5; 8 bases map to TRBD2. The CDR3 has 16 amino acids. Germline lookup yields CDR1 SGHNT and CDR2 YYREEE (reference sequence). The trim removed 1 base at V and 4 bases at J, leaving 9 bases unmatched.

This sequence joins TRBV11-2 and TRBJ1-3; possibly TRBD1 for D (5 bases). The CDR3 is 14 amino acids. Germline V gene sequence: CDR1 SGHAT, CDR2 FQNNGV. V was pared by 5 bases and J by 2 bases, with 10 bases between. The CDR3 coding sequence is TGTGCCAGCAGCGCCCAGGGAGCTGGAAACACCATATATTTT. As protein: CASSAQGAGNTIYF.

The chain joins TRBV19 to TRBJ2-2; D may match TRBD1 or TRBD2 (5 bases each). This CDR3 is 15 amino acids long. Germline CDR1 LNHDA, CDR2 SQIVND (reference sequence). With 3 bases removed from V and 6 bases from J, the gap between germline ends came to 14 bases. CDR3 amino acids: CASSITSLGPGELFF. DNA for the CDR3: TGTGCCAGTAGTATTACTAGTCTGGGGCCCGGGGAGCTGTTTTTT.

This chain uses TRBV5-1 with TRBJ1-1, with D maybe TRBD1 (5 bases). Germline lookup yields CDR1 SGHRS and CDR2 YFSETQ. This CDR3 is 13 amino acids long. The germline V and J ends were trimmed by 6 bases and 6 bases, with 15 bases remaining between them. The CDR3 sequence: CASTHDSIPEAFF. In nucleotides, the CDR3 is TGCGCCAGCACCCACGACAGTATCCCTGAAGCTTTCTTT.

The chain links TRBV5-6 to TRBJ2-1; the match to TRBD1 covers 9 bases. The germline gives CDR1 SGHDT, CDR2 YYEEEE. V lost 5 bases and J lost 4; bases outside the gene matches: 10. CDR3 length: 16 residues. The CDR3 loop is CASRQATGGGYNEQFF. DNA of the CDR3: TGTGCCAGCAGGCAAGCCACAGGGGGCGGGTACAATGAGCAGTTCTTC. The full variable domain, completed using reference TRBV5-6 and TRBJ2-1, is DAGVTQSPTHLIKTRGQQVTLRCSPKSGHDTVSWYQQALGQGPQFIFQYYEEEERQRGNFPDRFSGHQFPNYSSELNVNALLLGDSALYLCASRQATGGGYNEQFFGPGTRLTVL.

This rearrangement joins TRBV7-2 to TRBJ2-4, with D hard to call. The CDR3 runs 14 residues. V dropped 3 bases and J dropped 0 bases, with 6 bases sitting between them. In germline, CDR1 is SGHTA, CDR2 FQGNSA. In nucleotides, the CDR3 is TGTGCCAGCAGCTTGTTTAAAGCCAAAAACATTCAGTACTTC. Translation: CASSLFKAKNIQYF. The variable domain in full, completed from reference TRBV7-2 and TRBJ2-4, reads GAGVSQSPSNKVTEKGKDVELRCDPISGHTALYWYRQSLGQGLEFLIYFQGNSAPDKSGLPSDRFSAERTGGSVSTLTIQRTQQEDSAVYLCASSLFKAKNIQYFGAGTRLSVL.